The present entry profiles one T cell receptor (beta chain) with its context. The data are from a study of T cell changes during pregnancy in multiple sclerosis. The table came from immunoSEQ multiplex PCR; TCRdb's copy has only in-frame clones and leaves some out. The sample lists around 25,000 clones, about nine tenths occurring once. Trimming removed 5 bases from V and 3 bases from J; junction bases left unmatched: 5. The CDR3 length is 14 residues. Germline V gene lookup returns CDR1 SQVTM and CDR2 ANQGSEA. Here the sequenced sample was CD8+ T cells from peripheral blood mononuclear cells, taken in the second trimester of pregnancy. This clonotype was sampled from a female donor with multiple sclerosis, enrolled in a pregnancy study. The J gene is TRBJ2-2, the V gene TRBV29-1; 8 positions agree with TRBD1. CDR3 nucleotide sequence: TGCAGCGTTCCGACAGGGGAATACACCGGGGAGCTGTTTTTT. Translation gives CSVPTGEYTGELFF.